A selection of T cell receptor beta chains follows, all from one sample in a study of patients and donors after allogeneic stem cell transplantation. MiXCR, run by TCRdb on the RT-PCR reads, gives a single entry per CDR3 protein. This table holds more than 850,000 distinct CDR3 sequences, about a sixth found once. Sequenced: blood, either unsorted or a sorted T cell fraction (not recorded which). The receptors derive from a human donor who was either an allogeneic HSCT recipient or a stem cell or donor lymphocyte infusion donor (not recorded which). It is not recorded whose cells these are; they may come from a transplant donor. CDR3s include the opening cysteine and the closing phenylalanine or tryptophan. D genes are given only for firm matches. Clone size is shown for a subset of rows, as once, few, many or a class of expanded clone.

TRBV20-1	TRBJ2-6	few	NA	CSASGVSGANVLTF	TGCAGTGCTAGCGGAGTTTCTGGGGCCAACGTCCTGACTTTC
TRBV20-1	TRBJ1-2	NA	NA	CSAQGQATNYGYTF	TGCAGTGCCCAGGGGCAGGCGACTAACTATGGCTACACCTTC
TRBV6-5	TRBJ1-5	NA	TRBD1	CASSYGRGRKSAQHF	TGTGCCAGCAGTTACGGGAGGGGGCGGAAATCGGCCCAGCATTTT
TRBV14	TRBJ2-3	NA	NA	CASSQFPFDTDTQYF	TGTGCCAGCAGCCAGTTTCCCTTCGACACAGATACGCAGTATTTT
TRBV12-3/TRBV12-4	TRBJ2-2	many	NA	CASSHPRATHGELFF	TGTGCCAGCAGCCACCCCCGGGCAACGCACGGGGAGCTGTTTTTT
TRBV10-3	TRBJ2-7	NA	TRBD1	CAISGDRTYEQYF	TGTGCCATCAGCGGGGACAGAACCTACGAGCAGTACTTC
TRBV24-1	TRBJ1-6	NA	TRBD1	CATSSGQGDSPLHF	TGTGCCACCAGCTCCGGGCAGGGGGACTCACCCCTCCACTTT
TRBV11-1	TRBJ1-2	few	NA	CASSLLSFGQSLRAGYTF	TGTGCCAGCAGCTTACTGTCCTTTGGACAGAGCCTGAGAGCGGGCTACACCTTC
TRBV9	TRBJ2-1	NA	NA	CASSVEGRGLYNEQFF	TGTGCCAGCAGCGTAGAGGGACGGGGTCTTTACAATGAGCAGTTCTTC
TRBV15	TRBJ2-1	NA	TRBD1	CATSRTGTGGINEQFF	TGTGCCACCAGCAGAACCGGGACAGGGGGAATTAATGAGCAGTTCTTC
TRBV7-9	TRBJ1-2	NA	NA	CASSLSPSGAGYTF	TGTGCCAGCAGCTTATCGCCTTCCGGGGCTGGCTACACCTTC
TRBV29-1	TRBJ2-7	NA	TRBD2	CSVLPVWAGTTDSYEQYF	TGCAGCGTTCTACCGGTTTGGGCGGGGACTACAGACTCCTACGAGCAGTACTTC
TRBV11-3	TRBJ2-2	NA	NA	CASSSVTRVGELFF	TGTGCCAGCAGCTCCGTGACTAGAGTCGGGGAGCTGTTTTTT
TRBV5-1	TRBJ1-4	NA	NA	CASSKGGGEEKLFF	TGCGCCAGCAGCAAAGGGGGGGGAGAGGAAAAACTGTTTTTT
TRBV5-6	TRBJ2-1	few	NA	CASSLKPSSNEQFF	TGTGCCAGCAGCTTGAAACCCTCTAGCAATGAGCAGTTCTTC
TRBV6-5	TRBJ1-3	NA	NA	CASSSPTLSGNTIYF	TGTGCCAGCAGTTCGCCGACCCTCTCTGGAAACACCATATATTTT
TRBV21-1	TRBJ1-1	NA	NA	CASRTPAELYTEAFF	TGTGCCAGCAGAACCCCCGCGGAGTTGTACACTGAAGCTTTCTTT
TRBV7-7	TRBJ2-2	NA	NA	CASSLAGQFPYTGELFF	TGTGCCAGCAGCTTGGCGGGACAATTCCCCTACACCGGGGAGCTGTTTTTT
TRBV7-2	TRBJ1-2	many	NA	CASSLVASGEGYTF	TGTGCCAGCAGCTTAGTTGCGTCAGGGGAAGGCTACACCTTC
TRBV4-1	TRBJ2-3	few	TRBD2	CASSQESGGEATDTQYF	TGCGCCAGCAGCCAAGAGTCGGGAGGGGAGGCAACAGATACGCAGTATTTT
TRBV2	TRBJ2-5	few	NA	CASKRERPQETQYF	TGTGCCAGCAAACGAGAGAGGCCCCAAGAGACCCAGTACTTC
TRBV5-1	TRBJ2-2	few	NA	CASSFPERTGELFF	TGCGCCAGCAGCTTCCCCGAGCGGACCGGGGAGCTGTTTTTT
TRBV6-1	TRBJ2-4	NA	TRBD1	CASSPTGQPRNIQYF	TGTGCCAGCAGTCCAACGGGACAGCCAAGAAACATTCAGTACTTC
TRBV5-1	TRBJ1-2	many	NA	CASSLEVGYGYTF	TGCGCCAGCAGCCTCGAGGTGGGGTATGGCTACACCTTC
TRBV7-2	TRBJ2-2	NA	NA	CASSLGARGNTGELFF	TGTGCCAGCAGCTTAGGGGCTCGGGGTAACACCGGGGAGCTGTTTTTT
TRBV5-4	TRBJ2-7	NA	TRBD2	CASRSGTSVYEQYF	TGTGCCAGCAGGTCCGGGACTAGCGTCTACGAGCAGTACTTC
TRBV20-1	TRBJ2-1	few	TRBD1	CSAREGTGADEQFF	TGCAGTGCTAGAGAGGGGACAGGGGCCGATGAGCAGTTCTTC
TRBV5-1	TRBJ2-2	few	NA	CASSLAKVDGELFF	TGCGCCAGCAGCTTGGCCAAGGTCGACGGGGAGCTGTTTTTT
TRBV25-1	TRBJ2-1	NA	NA	CASSGQTRDNEQFF	TGTGCCAGCAGTGGCCAGACCCGGGACAATGAGCAGTTCTTC